The T cell receptor (beta chain) described here comes from a study of naive and memory T cell subsets. Study-wide results and caveats: Naive repertoires, especially CD8, held a few larger clonotypes, possibly memory cells re-expressing CD45RA. RNA-based TCR counts may shift with T cell activation and differentiation. Diversity fell and Gini index rose from naive through CM, EM, EMRA.

Four subsets defined by CD45RA and CD27 were sorted after CD3, CD4, CD8 and live/dead staining. Both TRBC1 and TRBC2 were covered by a beta constant-region primer of two equimolar oligonucleotides. Nested alpha and beta constant-region primers with the SP2 primer drove four PCR rounds on ligated cDNA. TCRdb redid the calling of the UMI-ligation and nested PCR reads with MiXCR, one entry per CDR3 protein. The repertoire consists of 150,000 or so distinct CDR3 sequences, with about 20% occurring once and the leading ten covering roughly 0.1%. To note about this clonotype: Its antigen is unknown.

This CDR3 has 13 residues. Germline V lookup: CDR1 GTSNPN, CDR2 SVGIG (reference sequence). With V trimmed by 8 bases and J by 3 bases, 9 bases remained unmatched. The TCR was taken from a human donor in good health. This chain links TRBV30 with TRBJ2-7, with 8 positions matching TRBD1. The sequencing input was naive CD4+ T cells from blood. For the CDR3, the DNA is TGTGCCCGCACTGGGACAGGAGTCTACGAGCAGTACTTC. Translation gives CARTGTGVYEQYF.